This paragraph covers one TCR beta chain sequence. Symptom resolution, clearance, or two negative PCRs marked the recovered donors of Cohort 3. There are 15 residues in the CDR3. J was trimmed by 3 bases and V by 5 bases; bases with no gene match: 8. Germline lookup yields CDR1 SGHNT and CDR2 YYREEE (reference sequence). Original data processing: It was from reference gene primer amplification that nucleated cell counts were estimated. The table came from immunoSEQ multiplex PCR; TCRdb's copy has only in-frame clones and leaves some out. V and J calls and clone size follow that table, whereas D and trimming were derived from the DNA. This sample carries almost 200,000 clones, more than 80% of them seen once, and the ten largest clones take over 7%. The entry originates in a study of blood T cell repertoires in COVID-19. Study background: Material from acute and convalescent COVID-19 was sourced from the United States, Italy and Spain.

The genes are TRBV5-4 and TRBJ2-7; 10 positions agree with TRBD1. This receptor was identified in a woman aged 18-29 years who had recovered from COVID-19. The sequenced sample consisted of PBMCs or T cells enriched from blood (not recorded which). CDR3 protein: CASSPGTGVGYEQYF. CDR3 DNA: TGTGCCAGCAGTCCCGGGACAGGGGTGGGCTACGAGCAGTACTTC.